The T cell receptor beta chain under discussion was sequenced for a study of T cells in Graves' hyperthyroidism and ophthalmopathy. CDR3 size: 14 residues. V gave up 4 bases and J gave up 3 bases; unmatched junction bases: 5. The germline V gene encodes CDR1 SGHRS and CDR2 YFSETQ. This clonotype was picked up many times. Amplification of TCR beta CDR3 regions used RNA as the template. Carried out on the TCR CDR3, a first-round RT-PCR used the HTBI primer set. One entry per CDR3 protein results from TCRdb running MiXCR on the multiplex PCR reads. The sample has 550,000 to 700,000 distinct CDR3 sequences; around 46% are singletons.

The chain combines TRBV5-1 with TRBJ2-7, with 9 bases matching TRBD1. The sequence was obtained from an adult woman with Graves' disease, either hyperthyroidism or ophthalmopathy (not recorded which). Sequencing input: peripheral blood or thyroid tissue (not recorded which). CDR3 nucleotide sequence: TGCGCCAGCAGCCGGGACAGGGCTAACTACGAGCAGTACTTC. Its protein is CASSRDRANYEQYF.